This T cell receptor beta chain was documented in a study of ipilimumab plus nivolumab after autologous stem cell transplantation. Background on the study: Median doses per patient: four to six ipilimumab, fewer than ten nivolumab. The myeloma group: high-risk transplant-naive, or relapse within 3 years after first autologous transplant.

As regards this clone: Its target is unknown.

Study-wide results and caveats: Per the authors, repertoire, Treg and microbiota data justify further study.

Checkpoint therapy with ipilimumab 1 mg/kg began 14 to 28 days after transplant. Produced via immunoSEQ multiplex PCR; TCRdb's table is partial and in-frame only. This sample has about 9,800 clones, with about 70% found just once. V lost 1 base, J lost 6 bases, and 3 bases stayed unmatched. Per germline, CDR1 SEHNR and CDR2 FQNEAQ (reference sequence). CDR3 length: 14 residues. The source material was PBMCs, sampled in a trial of ipilimumab plus nivolumab as post-transplant consolidation. The V gene is TRBV7-9, the J gene TRBJ1-5, with 7 bases fitting TRBD1. The receptor comes from a female donor with multiple myeloma. The CDR3 spells CASSLEGAGQPQHF. The DNA for the CDR3 is TGTGCCAGCAGCTTAGAGGGGGCAGGTCAGCCCCAGCATTTT.